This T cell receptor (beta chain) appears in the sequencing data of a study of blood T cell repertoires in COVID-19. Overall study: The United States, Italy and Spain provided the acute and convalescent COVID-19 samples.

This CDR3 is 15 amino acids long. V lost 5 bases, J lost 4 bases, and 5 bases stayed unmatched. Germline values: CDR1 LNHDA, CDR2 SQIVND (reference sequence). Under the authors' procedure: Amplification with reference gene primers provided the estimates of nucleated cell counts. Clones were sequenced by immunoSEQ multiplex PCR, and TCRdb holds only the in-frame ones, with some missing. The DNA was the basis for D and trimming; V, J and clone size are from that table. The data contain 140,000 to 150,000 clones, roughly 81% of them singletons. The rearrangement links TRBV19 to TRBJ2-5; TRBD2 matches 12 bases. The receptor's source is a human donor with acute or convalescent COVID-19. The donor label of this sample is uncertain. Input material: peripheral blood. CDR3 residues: CASSPGLAGRETQYF. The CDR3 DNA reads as TGTGCCAGTAGTCCCGGACTAGCGGGGCGAGAGACCCAGTACTTC.